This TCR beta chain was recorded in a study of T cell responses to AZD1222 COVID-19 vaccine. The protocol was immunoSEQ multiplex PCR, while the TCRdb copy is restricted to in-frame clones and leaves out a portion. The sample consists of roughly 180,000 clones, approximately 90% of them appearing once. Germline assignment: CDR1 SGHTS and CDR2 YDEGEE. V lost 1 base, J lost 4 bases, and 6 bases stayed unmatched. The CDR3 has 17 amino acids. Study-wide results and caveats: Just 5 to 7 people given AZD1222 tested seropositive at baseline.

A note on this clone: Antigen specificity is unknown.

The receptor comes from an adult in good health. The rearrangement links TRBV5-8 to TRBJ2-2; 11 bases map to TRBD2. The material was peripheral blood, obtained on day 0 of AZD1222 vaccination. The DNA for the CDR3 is TGTGCCAGCAGCTTGTGGGGGACTAGCGGAACCACCGGGGAGCTGTTTTTT. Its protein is CASSLWGTSGTTGELFF.